Listed below are T cell receptor beta chains from one sample, sequenced in a study of graft-versus-host responses after intestinal transplantation. No antigen has been assigned to these receptors. Assay: immunoSEQ multiplex PCR; the TCRdb copy retains only in-frame clones and omits some. The sample lists approximately 130,000 clones; approximately 94% were seen once. Sequencing was performed on unstimulated CD4+ T cells sorted from spleen or lymph node cells, taken before intestinal transplant. These receptors were obtained from a human donor who received an intestinal transplant. Each CDR3 is given with its conserved first and last residue. A D gene is named only where the DNA matches it firmly. Rows may omit the clone size; those that give it use once, few, many or a size class.

TRBV2	-	13	-	TRBJ1-5	TGTGCCAGCAGCCCGCTTAGTAATCAGCCCCAGCATTTT	CASSPLSNQPQHF
TRBV11-1	once	14	TRBD1	TRBJ1-4	TGTGCCAGCAGCAAGGGACAGGGCTTTGAAAAACTGTTTTTT	CASSKGQGFEKLFF
TRBV5-1	few	16	-	TRBJ2-7	TGCGCCAGCAGCCACACACAGGCCGCTAGGCTCTACGAGCAGTACTTC	CASSHTQAARLYEQYF
TRBV6-5	-	13	-	TRBJ1-2	TGTGCCAGCAGTTCCCGGGCCGCCTATGGCTACACCTTC	CASSSRAAYGYTF
TRBV7-2	-	15	-	TRBJ2-7	TGTGCCAGCAGCTTAGGAGGAGCAGGACCCTACGAGCAGTACTTC	CASSLGGAGPYEQYF
TRBV18	-	12	-	TRBJ1-6	TGTGCCAGCTCACCGGGGAATTCACCCCTCCACTTT	CASSPGNSPLHF
TRBV2	once	13	-	TRBJ1-4	TGTGCCAGCAGGCGGTCAACTAATGAAAAACTGTTTTTT	CASRRSTNEKLFF
TRBV5-1	once	16	-	TRBJ2-1	TGCGCCAGCACCCACGGAGACAGGCCCCAAACGAATGAGCAGTTCTTC	CASTHGDRPQTNEQFF
TRBV29-1	-	12	-	TRBJ1-1	TGCAGCGCTAAGACAGCTAACACTGAAGCTTTCTTT	CSAKTANTEAFF
TRBV5-1	-	16	-	TRBJ1-1	TGCGCCAGCAGCTTGAATTCGCAGAGGGCGATGTCCGCCGCTTTCTTT	CASSLNSQRAMSAAFF
TRBV10-2	-	15	TRBD1	TRBJ2-4	TGCGCCAGCACTATAGGAACAGGGGGGCAAAACATTCAGTACTTC	CASTIGTGGQNIQYF
TRBV6-1	-	13	-	TRBJ1-2	TGTGCCAGCAGGACAAACACCGGGCATGGCTACACCTTC	CASRTNTGHGYTF
TRBV25-1	few	14	-	TRBJ2-7	TGTGCCAGCCGGGACAAGTCGCCCCCCTACGAGCAGTACTTC	CASRDKSPPYEQYF
TRBV11-3	-	11	-	TRBJ2-5	TGTGCCAGCAGCAGGGAAGAGACCCAGTACTTC	CASSREETQYF
TRBV21-1	-	14	-	TRBJ2-1	TGTGCCAGCAGCAAAGCCCGAACAGACAGAGAGCAGTTCTTC	CASSKARTDREQFF
TRBV19	-	15	-	TRBJ1-1	TGTGCCAGTAGTACCCAGCGGGGCATTTACACTGAAGCTTTCTTT	CASSTQRGIYTEAFF
TRBV10-2	-	15	TRBD2	TRBJ2-7	TGCGCCAGCAGTGAGCGGGCGGGGGTCTCCTACGAGCAGTACTTC	CASSERAGVSYEQYF
TRBV29-1	-	13	TRBD1	TRBJ2-7	TGCAGCGTTGAAGATCTCACAGGGGACGAGCAGTACTTC	CSVEDLTGDEQYF
TRBV10-3	few	16	TRBD2	TRBJ2-1	TGTGCCATCAGTGTTTTGCTAGCGGGGGGGCGGAATGAGCAGTTCTTC	CAISVLLAGGRNEQFF
TRBV6-1	-	13	-	TRBJ2-7	TGTGCCAGCAGCCAGACCAGGAATTGGGAGCAGTACTTC	CASSQTRNWEQYF
TRBV30	-	11	-	TRBJ2-5	TGTGCCTGGAGAGCCCAAGAGACCCAGTACTTC	CAWRAQETQYF
TRBV5-6	-	16	-	TRBJ1-6	TGTGCCAGCAGCTTGGGTGTGGGGCTGCCTAATTCACCCCTCCACTTT	CASSLGVGLPNSPLHF
TRBV18	-	14	-	TRBJ1-1	TGTGCCAGCTCCCCACAGGAGGGCAACACTGAAGCTTTCTTT	CASSPQEGNTEAFF
TRBV7-5	-	16	-	TRBJ1-2	TGTGTCAGAAGCTTCGCCCCCAGGGGGCATCTATATGGCTACACCTTC	CVRSFAPRGHLYGYTF
TRBV5-6	-	14	-	TRBJ1-2	TGTGCCAGCAGCTTATTGTTAACTGGCTATGGCTACACCTTC	CASSLLLTGYGYTF
TRBV5-1	-	14	-	TRBJ2-3	TGCGCCAGCAGCTTGGAACGGGCCACAGATACGCAGTATTTT	CASSLERATDTQYF
TRBV4-2	-	16	TRBD1	TRBJ1-6	TGTGCCAGCAGCCATAACCCGGGACAGAGTGAAGCACCCCTCCACTTT	CASSHNPGQSEAPLHF
TRBV7-8	-	15	-	TRBJ1-2	TGTGCCAGCAGCTTAGAAAGGGGTGAGACCTATGGCTACACCTTC	CASSLERGETYGYTF
TRBV11-2	-	15	-	TRBJ1-1	TGTGCCAGCAGCTTAACGTACGGGGGCGGCTCTGAAGCTTTCTTT	CASSLTYGGGSEAFF
TRBV10-3	-	13	-	TRBJ1-1	TGTGCCATCAGTGAGAAGGTGGACACTGAAGCTTTCTTT	CAISEKVDTEAFF
TRBV2	-	14	TRBD1	TRBJ2-7	TGTGCCAGCAGAAAGGGACAGGGTACCTACGAGCAGTACTTC	CASRKGQGTYEQYF
TRBV12-2	-	17	-	TRBJ1-5	TGTGCAAGTCGCCCGAGACAGGGGGCGAAGGGCAATCAGCCCCAGCATTTT	CASRPRQGAKGNQPQHF
TRBV19	-	14	-	TRBJ1-6	TGTGCCAGTAAGCCGGGGGGCAGAGGCTCACCCCTCCACTTT	CASKPGGRGSPLHF
TRBV6-1	-	15	TRBD1	TRBJ1-2	TGTGCCAGCAGTGAATTGGGACAGGGATTGTATGGCTACACCTTC	CASSELGQGLYGYTF
TRBV6-1	-	15	-	TRBJ1-5	TGTGCCAGCAGTGACCCGGGACGGCCAGCCCAGCCCCAGCATTTT	CASSDPGRPAQPQHF
TRBV10-2	-	16	-	TRBJ2-7	TGCGCCAGCAGTGAGTCGAATTGGGCAGCACCCTACGAGCAGTACTTC	CASSESNWAAPYEQYF
TRBV2	-	13	TRBD1	TRBJ1-5	TGTGCCAGCAGGGACAGGGGGTATCAGCCCCAGCATTTT	CASRDRGYQPQHF
TRBV18	-	14	-	TRBJ1-1	TGTGCCAGCTCACCCCTTCCGGTGAACACTGAAGCTTTCTTT	CASSPLPVNTEAFF
TRBV30	-	13	-	TRBJ2-7	TGTGCCTGGAGCAGAACAGGGATGTACGAGCAGTACTTC	CAWSRTGMYEQYF
TRBV5-4	few	14	TRBD2	TRBJ2-7	TGTGCCAGCAGCTTACGGGGGGGCCCCTACGAGCAGTACTTC	CASSLRGGPYEQYF
TRBV6-1	few	15	-	TRBJ1-4	TGTGCCAGCAGTGACGCAGGACGGAAGAATGAAAAACTGTTTTTT	CASSDAGRKNEKLFF
TRBV30	-	15	TRBD2	TRBJ2-1	TGTGCCTGGACTAGCGGGGGCCCGAGGGGGAATGAGCAGTTCTTC	CAWTSGGPRGNEQFF